Shown below are 8 T cell receptor beta chains from a single sample sequenced in a study of T cell repertoires in cytomegalovirus infection. A single record per CDR3 protein comes from TCRdb applying MiXCR to the reads. In the table there are fewer than 350,000 distinct CDR3 sequences, 15% to 20% of which are singletons. The material sequenced was PBMCs. These receptors were obtained from a human donor in good health (CMV status not recorded). Some clones in this sample may be carry-over from other donors' samples.

This clonotype was recorded at least ten times. The V gene is TRBV6-2 or TRBV6-3, the J gene TRBJ2-3; 8 nucleotides match TRBD2. Germline lookup yields CDR1 MNHEY and CDR2 SVGEGT. The ends lost 7 bases at V and 5 bases at J; junction bases unmatched: 5. The CDR3 sequence is 13 residues long. The DNA of the CDR3 is TGTGCCAGCAAGTACACTAGCGGAGATACGCAGTATTTT. It translates to CASKYTSGDTQYF.

This clonotype was detected ten times or more. The chain recombines TRBV12-3 or TRBV12-4 with TRBJ2-5; D is uncertain. V was clipped by 6 bases and J by 3 bases, with 11 bases between them. The CDR3 length is 13 residues. The CDR3 sequence is CASSRDRKETQYF. CDR3 coding DNA: TGTGCCAGCAGCCGTGATAGGAAAGAGACCCAGTACTTC.

This clonotype was detected only a few times. The gene calls are TRBV28 and TRBJ1-2; D possibly corresponds to TRBD1 (5 bases). Germline V CDR1 and CDR2: MDHEN, SYDVKM. V was clipped by 6 bases and J by 7 bases, with 15 bases between them. CDR3 length: 13 amino acids. In DNA, the CDR3 is TGTGCCAGCAGACGCGGGGGGACGTCTGGCTACACCTTC. Its protein product is CASRRGGTSGYTF.

This clonotype occurred many times. DNA for the CDR3: TGTGCCACCACTCCCGGGACAGGGCGCAATCAGCCCCAGCATTTT. Its translation: CATTPGTGRNQPQHF. J is TRBJ1-5 and V is TRBV7-8; TRBD1 matches at 9 bases. V lost 10 bases, J lost 2 bases, and 9 bases stayed unmatched. CDR1 and CDR2 from the germline V gene are SGHVS and FQNEAQ. The CDR3 consists of 15 residues.

In this sample, this clonotype turned up many times. The gene calls are TRBV7-2 and TRBJ1-5; perhaps TRBD1 as D (5 bases). V shed 5 bases and J shed 9 bases, with 17 bases lying between them. The CDR3 extends over 14 amino acids. The germline gives CDR1 SGHTA, CDR2 FQGNSA. The CDR3 DNA is TGTGCCAGCAGCGCGCTTTCTGGGGGGTCGCCCCAGCATTTT. Translation gives CASSALSGGSPQHF.

The table lists this clonotype with many counts. The V call is TRBV7-2, the J call TRBJ1-2; unclear D gene. V shed 3 bases and J shed 4 bases, with 6 bases lying between them. The length of the CDR3 is 12 residues. CDR1 is SGHTA, CDR2 FQGNSA, per germline. Here the CDR3 DNA reads TGTGCCAGCAGCTTTCTCTCCTATGGCTACACCTTC. Amino acid sequence: CASSFLSYGYTF.

The chain is built from TRBV5-4 and TRBJ2-5; TRBD1 matches at 8 bases. The CDR3 length is 13 residues. CDR1 SGHNT and CDR2 YYREEE come from the germline V gene (reference sequence). V lost 4 bases, J lost 5 bases, and 4 bases stayed unmatched. This CDR3 reads CASSRTGLETQYF. In nucleotides, the CDR3 is TGTGCCAGCAGCCGGACAGGGCTGGAGACCCAGTACTTC.

This clonotype was observed a few times. The V and J genes are TRBV7-3 and TRBJ2-3, with 8 positions matching TRBD2. Trimming cost V 3 bases and J 0 bases; bases outside gene matches: 2. CDR3 length equals 15 residues. Looked up from germline, CDR1 is SGHTA and CDR2 is FQGTGA. The CDR3 DNA sequence: TGTGCCAGCAGCTTCGCGGGGGGTAGCACAGATACGCAGTATTTT. Amino acid sequence: CASSFAGGSTDTQYF.